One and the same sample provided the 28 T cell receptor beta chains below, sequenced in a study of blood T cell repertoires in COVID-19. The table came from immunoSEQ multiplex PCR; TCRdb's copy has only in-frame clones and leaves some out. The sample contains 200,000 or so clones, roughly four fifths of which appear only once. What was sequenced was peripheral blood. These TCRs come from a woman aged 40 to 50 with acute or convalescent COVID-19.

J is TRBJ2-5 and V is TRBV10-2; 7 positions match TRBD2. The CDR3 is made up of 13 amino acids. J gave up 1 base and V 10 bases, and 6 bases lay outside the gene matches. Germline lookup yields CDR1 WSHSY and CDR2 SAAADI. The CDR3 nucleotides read TGCGCCACCTCGGGGGGAACCCAAGAGACCCAGTACTTC. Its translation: CATSGGTQETQYF.

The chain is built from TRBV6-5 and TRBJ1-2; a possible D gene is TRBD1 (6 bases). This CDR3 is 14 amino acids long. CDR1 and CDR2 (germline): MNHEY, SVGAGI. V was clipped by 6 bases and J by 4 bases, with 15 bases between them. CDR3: CASSATRGGYGYTF. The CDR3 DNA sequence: TGTGCCAGCAGCGCGACCAGGGGTGGCTATGGCTACACCTTC.

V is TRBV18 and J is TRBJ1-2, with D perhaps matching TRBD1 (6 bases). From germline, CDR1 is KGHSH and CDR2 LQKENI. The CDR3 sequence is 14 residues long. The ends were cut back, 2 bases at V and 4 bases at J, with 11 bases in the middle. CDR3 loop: CASSPIDRTYGYTF. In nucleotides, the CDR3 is TGTGCCAGCTCACCAATAGACAGGACCTATGGCTACACCTTC.

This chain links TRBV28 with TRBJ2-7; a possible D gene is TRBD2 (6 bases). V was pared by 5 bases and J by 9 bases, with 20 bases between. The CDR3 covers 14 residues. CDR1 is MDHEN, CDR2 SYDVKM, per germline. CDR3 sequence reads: CASSPTRLPGRQYF. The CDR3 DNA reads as TGTGCCAGCAGTCCGACTAGACTCCCCGGGAGGCAGTACTTC. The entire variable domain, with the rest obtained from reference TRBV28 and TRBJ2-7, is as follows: DVKVTQSSRYLVKRTGEKVFLECVQDMDHENMFWYRQDPGLGLRLIYFSYDVKMKEKGDIPEGYSVSREKKERFSLILESASTNQTSMYLCASSPTRLPGRQYFGPGTRLTVT.

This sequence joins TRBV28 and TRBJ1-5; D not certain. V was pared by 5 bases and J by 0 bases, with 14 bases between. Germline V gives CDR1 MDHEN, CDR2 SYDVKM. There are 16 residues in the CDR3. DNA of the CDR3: TGTGCCAGCAGTCAAGCCGGGGTTTATAGCAATCAGCCCCAGCATTTT. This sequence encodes CASSQAGVYSNQPQHF.

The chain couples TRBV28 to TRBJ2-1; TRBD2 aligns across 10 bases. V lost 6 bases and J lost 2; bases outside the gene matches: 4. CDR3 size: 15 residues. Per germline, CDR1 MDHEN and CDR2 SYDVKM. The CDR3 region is CASRAGGGPYNEQFF. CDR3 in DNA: TGTGCCAGCAGAGCGGGAGGGGGACCCTACAATGAGCAGTTCTTC.

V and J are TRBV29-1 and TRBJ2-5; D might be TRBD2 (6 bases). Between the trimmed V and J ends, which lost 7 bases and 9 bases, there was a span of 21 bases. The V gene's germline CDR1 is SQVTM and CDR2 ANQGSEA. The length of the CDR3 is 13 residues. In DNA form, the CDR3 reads TGCAGCGCCGGTAATTCCGGGGAGGCAGCCCAGTACTTC. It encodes CSAGNSGEAAQYF.

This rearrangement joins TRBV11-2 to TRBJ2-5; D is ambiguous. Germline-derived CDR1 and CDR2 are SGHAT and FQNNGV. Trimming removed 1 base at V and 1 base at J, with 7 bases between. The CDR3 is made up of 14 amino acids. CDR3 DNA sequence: TGTGCCAGCAGCTTAGGGCAGTTCCAAGAGACCCAGTACTTC. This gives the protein CASSLGQFQETQYF.

This CDR3 is CASSQTAPNYGYTF. Written as DNA, the CDR3 is TGTGCCAGCAGCCAAACTGCCCCCAACTATGGCTACACCTTC. The rearrangement joins TRBV3-1 (or the pseudogene TRBV3-2) to TRBJ1-2; D gene uncertain. Germline V gene lookup returns CDR1 LGHDT and CDR2 YNNKEL (reference sequence). The CDR3 extends over 14 amino acids. The V end was cut by 2 bases, the J end by 2 bases, with 9 bases between.

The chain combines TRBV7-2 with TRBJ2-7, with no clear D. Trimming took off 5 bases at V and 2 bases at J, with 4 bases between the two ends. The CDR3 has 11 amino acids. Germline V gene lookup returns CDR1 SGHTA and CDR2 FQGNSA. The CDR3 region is CASSPAYEQYF. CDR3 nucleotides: TGTGCCAGCAGCCCAGCCTACGAGCAGTACTTC.

The CDR3 loop reads CSAQADNEQFF. CDR3 sequence (DNA): TGCAGTGCCCAGGCCGACAATGAGCAGTTCTTC. J is TRBJ2-1 and V is TRBV20-1; no clear D. CDR3 size: 11 residues. Germline values: CDR1 DFQATT, CDR2 SNEGSKA (reference sequence). The V end was cut by 6 bases, the J end by 5 bases, with 8 bases between.

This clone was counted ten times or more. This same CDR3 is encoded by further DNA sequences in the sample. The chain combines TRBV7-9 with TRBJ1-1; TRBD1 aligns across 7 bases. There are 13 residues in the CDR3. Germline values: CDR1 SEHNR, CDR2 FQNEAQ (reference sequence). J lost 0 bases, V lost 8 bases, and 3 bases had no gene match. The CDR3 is CASETGMNTEAFF. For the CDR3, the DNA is TGTGCCAGCGAGACAGGGATGAACACTGAAGCTTTCTTT.

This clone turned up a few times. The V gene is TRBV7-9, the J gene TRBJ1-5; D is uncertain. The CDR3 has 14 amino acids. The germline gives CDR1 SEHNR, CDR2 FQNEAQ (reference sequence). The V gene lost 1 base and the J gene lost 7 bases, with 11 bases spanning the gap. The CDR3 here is CASSLGPRSQPQHF. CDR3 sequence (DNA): TGTGCCAGCAGCTTAGGACCTCGTAGCCAGCCCCAGCATTTT. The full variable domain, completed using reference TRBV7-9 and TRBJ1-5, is DTGVSQNPRHKITKRGQNVTFRCDPISEHNRLYWYRQTLGQGPEFLTYFQNEAQLEKSRLLSDRFSAERPKGSFSTLEIQRTEQGDSAMYLCASSLGPRSQPQHFGDGTRLSIL.

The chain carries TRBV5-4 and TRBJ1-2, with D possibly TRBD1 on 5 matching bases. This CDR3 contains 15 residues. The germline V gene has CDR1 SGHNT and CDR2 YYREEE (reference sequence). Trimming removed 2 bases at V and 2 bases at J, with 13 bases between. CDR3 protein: CASSFASNRNYGYTF. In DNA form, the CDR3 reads TGTGCCAGCAGCTTTGCGTCCAACAGGAACTATGGCTACACCTTC.

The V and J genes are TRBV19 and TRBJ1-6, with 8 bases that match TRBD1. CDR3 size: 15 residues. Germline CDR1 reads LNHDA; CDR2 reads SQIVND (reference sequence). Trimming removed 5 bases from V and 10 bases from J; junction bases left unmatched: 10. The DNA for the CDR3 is TGTGCCAGTAGTCTCGGACAGGGAATTGGATCACCCCTCCACTTT. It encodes CASSLGQGIGSPLHF.

The CDR3 spells CASTGTGFEKLFF. The CDR3 DNA is TGTGCCAGTACCGGGACAGGGTTCGAAAAACTGTTTTTT. The chain carries TRBV11-2 and TRBJ1-4; the match to TRBD1 covers 9 bases. Trimming at V came to 9 bases and at J to 8 bases, leaving 7 bases not matched to a gene. Germline lookup yields CDR1 SGHAT and CDR2 FQNNGV. The CDR3 runs to 13 residues.

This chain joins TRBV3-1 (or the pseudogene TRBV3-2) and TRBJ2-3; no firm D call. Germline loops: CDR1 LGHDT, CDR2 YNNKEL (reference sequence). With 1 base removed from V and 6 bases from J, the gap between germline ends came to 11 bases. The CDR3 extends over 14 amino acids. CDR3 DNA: TGTGCCAGCAGCCAAGGACAAGTAACCGATACGCAGTATTTT. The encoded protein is CASSQGQVTDTQYF.

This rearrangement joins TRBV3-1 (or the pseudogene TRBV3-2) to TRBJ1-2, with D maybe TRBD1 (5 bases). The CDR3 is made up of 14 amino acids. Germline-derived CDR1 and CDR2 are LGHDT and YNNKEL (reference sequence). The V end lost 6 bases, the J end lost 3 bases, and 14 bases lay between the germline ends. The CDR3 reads CASSPTASHYGYTF. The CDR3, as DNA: TGTGCCAGCAGTCCGACAGCTTCGCACTATGGCTACACCTTC.

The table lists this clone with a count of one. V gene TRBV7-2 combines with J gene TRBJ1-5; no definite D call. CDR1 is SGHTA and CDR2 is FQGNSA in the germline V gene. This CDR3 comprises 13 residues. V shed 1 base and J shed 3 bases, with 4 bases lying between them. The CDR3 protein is CASSLVHNQPQHF. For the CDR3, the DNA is TGTGCCAGCAGCTTAGTTCACAATCAGCCCCAGCATTTT.

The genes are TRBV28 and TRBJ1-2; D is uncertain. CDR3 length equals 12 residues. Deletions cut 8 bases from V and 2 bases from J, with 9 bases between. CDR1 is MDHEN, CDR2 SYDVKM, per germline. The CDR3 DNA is TGTGCCAGCGGTTCCCCGAACTATGGCTACACCTTC. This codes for CASGSPNYGYTF.

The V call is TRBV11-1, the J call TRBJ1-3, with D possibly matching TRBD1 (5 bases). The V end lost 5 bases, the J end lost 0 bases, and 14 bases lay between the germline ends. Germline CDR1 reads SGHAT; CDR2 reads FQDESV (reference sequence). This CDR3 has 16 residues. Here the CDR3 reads CASSPNRRTSGNTIYF. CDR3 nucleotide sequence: TGTGCCAGCAGCCCGAACAGGCGAACCTCTGGAAACACCATATATTTT.

The CDR3 is CASILDSANSPLHF. The CDR3 DNA sequence: TGTGCCAGCATCCTGGACAGCGCGAATTCACCCCTCCACTTT. The V gene is TRBV6-5, the J gene TRBJ1-6; weak D call: TRBD1 (6 bases). CDR3 length: 14 amino acids. Germline CDR1 reads MNHEY; CDR2 reads SVGAGI. Trimming removed 7 bases at V and 7 bases at J, with 14 bases between.

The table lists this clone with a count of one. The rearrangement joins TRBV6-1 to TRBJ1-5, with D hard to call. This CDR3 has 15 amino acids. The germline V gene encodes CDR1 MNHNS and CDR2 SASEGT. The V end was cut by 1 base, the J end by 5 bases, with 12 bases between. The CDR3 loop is CASSEGLESDQPQHF. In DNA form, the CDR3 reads TGTGCCAGCAGTGAAGGTCTTGAGAGCGATCAGCCCCAGCATTTT.

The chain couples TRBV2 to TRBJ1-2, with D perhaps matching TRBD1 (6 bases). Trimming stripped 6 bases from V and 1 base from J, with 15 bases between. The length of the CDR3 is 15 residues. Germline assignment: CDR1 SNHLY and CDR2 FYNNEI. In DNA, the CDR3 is TGTGCCAGCAGCGACCCAGGGGCTGTTAACTATGGCTACACCTTC. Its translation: CASSDPGAVNYGYTF.

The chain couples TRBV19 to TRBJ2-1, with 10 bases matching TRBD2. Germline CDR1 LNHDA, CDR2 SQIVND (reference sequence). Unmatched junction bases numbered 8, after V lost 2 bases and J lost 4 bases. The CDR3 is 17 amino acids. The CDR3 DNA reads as TGTGCCAGTAGTATAAAACTAGCGGGGTTATATTACAATGAGCAGTTCTTC. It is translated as CASSIKLAGLYYNEQFF.

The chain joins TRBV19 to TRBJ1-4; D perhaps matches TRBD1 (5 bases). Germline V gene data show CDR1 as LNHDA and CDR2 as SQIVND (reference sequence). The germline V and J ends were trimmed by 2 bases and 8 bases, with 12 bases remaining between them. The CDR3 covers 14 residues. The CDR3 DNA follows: TGTGCCAGTAGTATACAGGTGGGGCGGGAAAAACTGTTTTTT. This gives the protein CASSIQVGREKLFF.

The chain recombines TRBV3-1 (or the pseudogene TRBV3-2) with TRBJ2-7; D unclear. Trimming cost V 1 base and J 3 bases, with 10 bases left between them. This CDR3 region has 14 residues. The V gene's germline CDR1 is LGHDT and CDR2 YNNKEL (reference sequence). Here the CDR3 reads CASSQGAPGYEQYF. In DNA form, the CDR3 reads TGTGCCAGCAGCCAAGGGGCGCCAGGCTACGAGCAGTACTTC.

The CDR3 DNA reads TGCGCCAGCAGCTTTAAGGGGGACACTGAAGCTTTCTTT. It translates to CASSFKGDTEAFF. This chain joins TRBV5-1 and TRBJ1-1, with a possible D match to TRBD1 (6 bases). This CDR3 has 13 amino acids. The germline V gene encodes CDR1 SGHRS and CDR2 YFSETQ. V was cut by 2 bases and J by 3 bases, with 8 bases left in between.